These T cell receptor beta chains were read from a single sample in a study of T-cell reconstitution after alpha-beta-depleted transplantation in children. TCRdb recomputed calls from the PCR reads with MiXCR, one row per CDR3 protein. The table includes roughly 500,000 distinct CDR3 sequences, about 33% detected once. Here the sequenced sample was PBMCs from the stem cell graft donor, taken from the stem cell graft. The receptors were gathered from a human donor who donated a stem cell graft to a child with aplastic anemia. Both conserved end residues are part of each CDR3. D genes are given only for firm matches. Expanded clones get a size class; other rows say once, few or many, or leave the size out.

v_call	d_call	j_call	clone_size	cdr3_nt	cdr3_aa
TRBV12-3/TRBV12-4	NA	TRBJ2-5	NA	TGTGCCAGCAGTTCACCCGACAGGGAGGCCCAGTACTTC	CASSSPDREAQYF
TRBV11-2	NA	TRBJ1-6	NA	TGTGCCAGCAGCCAGCGACAGGAGAATTCACCCCTCCACTTT	CASSQRQENSPLHF
TRBV6-2/TRBV6-3	TRBD2	TRBJ2-5	few	TGTGCCAGCAGCTTAGCGGGAGGGCCCCAGGAGACCCAGTACTTC	CASSLAGGPQETQYF
TRBV4-3	TRBD2	TRBJ2-3	NA	TGCGCCAGCAGCCAAGGTGGTAGCGGGGCAGATACGCAGTATTTT	CASSQGGSGADTQYF
TRBV9	NA	TRBJ2-3	NA	TGTGCCAGCAGCGCTAGTACTAGCACAGATACGCAGTATTTT	CASSASTSTDTQYF
TRBV27	NA	TRBJ2-6	few	TGTGCCAGCACCGCCCTTACTGGGGCCAACGTCCTGACTTTC	CASTALTGANVLTF
TRBV5-6	TRBD1	TRBJ2-2	few	TGTGCCAGCAGCTCAGGGGGATGGAACACCGGGGAGCTGTTTTTT	CASSSGGWNTGELFF
TRBV4-3	NA	TRBJ1-5	NA	TGCGCCAGCAGCCAAGACCTCGGGGAGATCAATCAGCCCCAGCATTTT	CASSQDLGEINQPQHF
TRBV6-1	NA	TRBJ2-1	NA	TGTGCCAGCACCCTATCTCGGTCAGCGGAGAGCTCCTACAATGAGCAGTTCTTC	CASTLSRSAESSYNEQFF
TRBV27	TRBD1	TRBJ1-1	NA	TGTGCCAGCAGACGTGACAGGGGGATCAACACTGAAGCTTTCTTT	CASRRDRGINTEAFF
TRBV27	NA	TRBJ2-1	NA	TGTGCCAGCAGTTTATTCTTCGATTCTAGTCGGGCGGGTGAGCAGTTCTTC	CASSLFFDSSRAGEQFF
TRBV29-1	NA	TRBJ2-7	NA	TGCAGCGTGGGGACGTTCGATACCTACGAGCAGTACTTC	CSVGTFDTYEQYF
TRBV20-1	NA	TRBJ2-4	NA	TGCAGTGCTAAGCCTGCCGGGACAAAAAGTAGCATGGGTACGGGAAACATTCAGTACTTC	CSAKPAGTKSSMGTGNIQYF
TRBV18	TRBD1	TRBJ1-3	NA	TGTGCCAGCTCACCGGGACAGCCCTCTGGAAACACCATATATTTT	CASSPGQPSGNTIYF
TRBV6-1	TRBD1	TRBJ1-2	NA	TGTGCCAGCAGACGAAGGACAGGGACAGTAAAGGGTGGCTACACCTTC	CASRRRTGTVKGGYTF
TRBV7-3	TRBD2	TRBJ2-5	NA	TGTGCCAGCAGCTTAAGCCCAGCGGGACAAGAGACCCAGTACTTC	CASSLSPAGQETQYF
TRBV5-5	TRBD1	TRBJ1-3	few	TGTGCCAGCAGCTTGGCCGGAGGGACAGGGACAGGAAACACCATATATTTT	CASSLAGGTGTGNTIYF
TRBV5-6	NA	TRBJ2-3	NA	TGTGCCAGCAGCTTGCGAGGGGTCGACATTACAGATACGCAGTATTTT	CASSLRGVDITDTQYF
TRBV7-2	NA	TRBJ2-2	NA	TGTGCCAGCAGCCCCGTGGTAGGGATCGCCGGGGAGCTGTTTTTT	CASSPVVGIAGELFF
TRBV7-2	TRBD1	TRBJ2-3	few	TGTGCCAGCAGCTTAAGGGACAGGGGAGCAGATACGCAGTATTTT	CASSLRDRGADTQYF
TRBV20-1	NA	TRBJ1-1	few	TGCAGTGCTAGATTCCAGGGGAACACTGAAGCTTTCTTT	CSARFQGNTEAFF
TRBV7-8	TRBD2	TRBJ2-1	NA	TGTGCCAGCAGCTTAGGGGGACTAGTTAACCATGAGCAGTTCTTC	CASSLGGLVNHEQFF
TRBV20-1	NA	TRBJ1-3	NA	TGCAGTGCCCGAGGGGCCCGGGGATATTCAGGAAACACCATATATTTT	CSARGARGYSGNTIYF
TRBV6-1	NA	TRBJ1-5	NA	TGTGCCAGCAGCCTTACGGGGTTTCAGCCCCAGCATTTT	CASSLTGFQPQHF
TRBV20-1	TRBD1	TRBJ1-4	NA	TGCAGTGCTAGGGGACAGGGGGCCGGCGGTCTAAAACTGTTTTTT	CSARGQGAGGLKLFF
TRBV28	TRBD2	TRBJ2-5	NA	TGTGCCAGCAGGGTACTAGCGCCCCAAGAGACCCAGTACTTC	CASRVLAPQETQYF
TRBV18	NA	TRBJ1-5	NA	TGTGCCAGCTCACCAGCTCGTTCCCATAGCAATCAGCCCCAGCATTTT	CASSPARSHSNQPQHF
TRBV12-3/TRBV12-4	TRBD1	TRBJ1-2	NA	TGTGCCAGCAGTTTAGCCGGACAGGGAGGGTATGGCTACACCTTC	CASSLAGQGGYGYTF
TRBV5-1	NA	TRBJ2-3	few	TGCGCCAGCAGCTTGGACACTAGCACAGATACGCAGTATTTT	CASSLDTSTDTQYF
TRBV18	NA	TRBJ1-1	few	TGTGCCAGCTCCGACATCACTGAAGCTTTCTTT	CASSDITEAFF
TRBV28	TRBD1	TRBJ2-7	NA	TGTGCCAGCAGTTCACTCCCAGAAGGGCGCGGACAGGCTAGCAGGTACGAGCAGTACTTC	CASSSLPEGRGQASRYEQYF
TRBV7-9	NA	TRBJ1-1	few	TGTGCCAGCAGCTTTACGTTGAACACTGAAGCTTTCTTT	CASSFTLNTEAFF
TRBV7-9	NA	TRBJ1-1	once	TGTGCCAGCAGCTCGGCAGGGAGGAACGCTGAAGCTTTCTTT	CASSSAGRNAEAFF
TRBV28	NA	TRBJ1-1	few	TGTGCCAGCAGCTTACCAGTGAACACTGAAGCTTTCTTT	CASSLPVNTEAFF
TRBV29-1	TRBD2	TRBJ2-2	few	TGCAGCGCTCTAGGACTAGCGGGACACACCGGGGAGCTGTTTTTT	CSALGLAGHTGELFF
TRBV4-3	NA	TRBJ1-4	NA	TGCGCCAGCAGCCAAGATCTGGGGGGAGGTGAAAAACTGTTTTTT	CASSQDLGGGEKLFF
TRBV9	NA	TRBJ2-7	NA	TGTGCCAGCAGCATCGGACAGCAAATCCAGATCCCCTCCGAGCAGTACTTC	CASSIGQQIQIPSEQYF
TRBV6-5	NA	TRBJ2-2	few	TGTGCCAGCAGTCAGCTCGGGAGTACGGGGGAGCTGTTTTTT	CASSQLGSTGELFF
TRBV20-1	NA	TRBJ2-5	NA	TGCAGTGCTGGGAAGACTAGCCAAGAGACCCAGTACTTC	CSAGKTSQETQYF
TRBV12-3/TRBV12-4	NA	TRBJ2-7	few	TGTGCCAGCAGTTTAACCACTCCTACGTTGAAGTACTTC	CASSLTTPTLKYF
TRBV5-5	TRBD1	TRBJ1-2	NA	TGTGCCATCAGCCCTACAGGGGTGACCTATGGCTACACCTTC	CAISPTGVTYGYTF
TRBV15	NA	TRBJ1-5	NA	TGTGCCACCAGCAAGGGGCAGGATCAGCCCCAGCATTTT	CATSKGQDQPQHF
TRBV7-2	NA	TRBJ1-1	NA	TGTGCCAGCAGCCAGACTTGGGGCACTGAAGCTTTCTTT	CASSQTWGTEAFF